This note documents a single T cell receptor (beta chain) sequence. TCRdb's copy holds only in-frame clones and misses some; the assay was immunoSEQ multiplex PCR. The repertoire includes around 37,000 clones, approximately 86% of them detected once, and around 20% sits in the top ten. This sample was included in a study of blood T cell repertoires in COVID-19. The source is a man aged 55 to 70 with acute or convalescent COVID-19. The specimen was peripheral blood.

DNA of the CDR3: TGCGCCAGCAGCTTGACGCGCGGGGGGGATAATACGGATGAGCAGTTCTTC. It is translated as CASSLTRGGDNTDEQFF. This sequence joins TRBV5-1 and TRBJ2-1; 9 bases are shared with TRBD2. Germline CDR1 and CDR2: SGHRS and YFSETQ. This CDR3 has 17 residues. The trim removed 1 base at V and 8 bases at J, leaving 13 bases unmatched.